This T cell receptor beta chain derives from a study of control samples from healthy donors and cancer patients (dated by TCRdb to 2018 to 2020). On this clone itself: Its antigen remains unidentified. Base-call qualities are not available, and no considerably larger clone is one nucleotide away.

Receptors were amplified or captured by the immunoSEQ multiplex PCR assay. TCRdb holds this immuneACCESS table with in-frame rearrangements only. Some clones are missing; in checked studies, unresolved V genes explain under half, and the rest has no known cause. The sample includes 150,000 or so clones, with about 93% observed a single time. Clones ranked in the top ten supply about 2.5% of the sample. CDR1 and CDR2, per the germline V gene, are SQVTM and ANQGSEA. V sheds 5 bases and J sheds 1 base, leaving 8 bases between their ends. Taken from cysteine to phenylalanine, the CDR3 has 13 residues. Only CDR3 DNA is held: 39 bases, read in frame from base 1.

The specimen was blood. The sequence links TRBV29-1 to TRBJ2-2; the D gene is unclear. The TCR comes from a man aged 40-50 years in good health. At the DNA level, the sequence is TGCAGCGTTCGCAAAGGGAACACCGGGGAGCTGTTTTTT. Translated, it gives CSVRKGNTGELFF.